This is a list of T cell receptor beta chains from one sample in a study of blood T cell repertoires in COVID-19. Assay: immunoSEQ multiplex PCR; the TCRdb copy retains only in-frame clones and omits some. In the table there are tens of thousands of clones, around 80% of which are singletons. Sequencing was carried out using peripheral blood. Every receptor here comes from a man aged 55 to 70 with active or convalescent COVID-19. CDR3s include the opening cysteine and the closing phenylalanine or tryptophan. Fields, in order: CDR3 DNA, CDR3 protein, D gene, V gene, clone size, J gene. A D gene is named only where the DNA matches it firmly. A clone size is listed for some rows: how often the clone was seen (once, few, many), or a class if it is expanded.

TGTGCCAGCGGACTAGCGGGGAGAGATACGCAGTATTTT,CASGLAGRDTQYF,TRBD2,TRBV3-1/TRBV3-2,NA,TRBJ2-3
TGTGCCAGTAGTGCGCGGGGGGCCAACGTCCTGACTTTC,CASSARGANVLTF,NA,TRBV19,few,TRBJ2-6
TGTGCCAGCAGAGGGACAGGGGATCACAATGAGCAGTTCTTC,CASRGTGDHNEQFF,TRBD1,TRBV10-3,once,TRBJ2-1
TGTGCCTGGAGTGTATTGGGGGGGACTAATGAAAAACTGTTTTTT,CAWSVLGGTNEKLFF,NA,TRBV30,NA,TRBJ1-4
TGTGCCAGCAGCGTAGATGTGGGGGCTGTCACCGGGGAGCTGTTTTTT,CASSVDVGAVTGELFF,NA,TRBV9,NA,TRBJ2-2
TGCGCCAGCAGCTTGGCCGCAGGGCACACTGAAGCTTTCTTT,CASSLAAGHTEAFF,NA,TRBV5-1,NA,TRBJ1-1
TGTGCCAGTACCGAGGACAGGGAGGGCACTGAAGCTTTCTTT,CASTEDREGTEAFF,TRBD1,TRBV19,NA,TRBJ1-1
TGTGCCAGCAGTGCGGGGGTCTCCTATAATTCACCCCTCCACTTT,CASSAGVSYNSPLHF,NA,TRBV2,once,TRBJ1-6
TGTGCCAGCAGGCCGGGAGATTTTCCCAATGAAGCTTTCTTT,CASRPGDFPNEAFF,NA,TRBV2,few,TRBJ1-1
TGCGCCAGCAGCCAATCCACCCCTCGTAGTTCTGGGGCCAACGTCCTGACTTTC,CASSQSTPRSSGANVLTF,NA,TRBV4-3,NA,TRBJ2-6
TGTGCCAGCAGCCAGACAGGGGATGGCTACACCTTC,CASSQTGDGYTF,TRBD1,TRBV5-6,NA,TRBJ1-2
TGTGCCAGCTCCCAAAGGCGGGGGGGCTATGGCTACACCTTC,CASSQRRGGYGYTF,NA,TRBV18,NA,TRBJ1-2
TGTGCCTGGGGGACAGGGGGAATTTTCTTT,CAWGTGGIFF,TRBD1,TRBV30,NA,TRBJ1-1
TGTGCCAGCAGCTCGGGACAGGGGGCCGGGGAGCAGTACTTC,CASSSGQGAGEQYF,TRBD1,TRBV11-2,NA,TRBJ2-7
TGTGCCAGCAGCCATAGATTGGCGGGGGGAGAGACCCAGTACTTC,CASSHRLAGGETQYF,TRBD2,TRBV3-1/TRBV3-2,NA,TRBJ2-5
TGTGCCAGCAGCCTAACGGTCCTAGAGGGGGCAGATACGCAGTATTTT,CASSLTVLEGADTQYF,NA,TRBV7-8,few,TRBJ2-3
TGCAGCGTTGCCAGACAGGGGGCTTTCCTTGGGGGCTATGGCTACACCTTC,CSVARQGAFLGGYGYTF,TRBD1,TRBV29-1,NA,TRBJ1-2
TGTGCCAGCAGAGCAGTGGACACCAAAACCAATAATTCACCCCTCCACTTT,CASRAVDTKTNNSPLHF,NA,TRBV21-1,medium-sized,TRBJ1-6
TGTGCCAGCAGCTTAGACCTAGCTTCCTCCTTGGGAACAGATACGCAGTATTTT,CASSLDLASSLGTDTQYF,NA,TRBV7-8,NA,TRBJ2-3
TGTGCCAGCACCCAGAACACTGAAGCTTTCTTT,CASTQNTEAFF,NA,TRBV6-5,NA,TRBJ1-1
TGTGCCAGCAAGGGGGGGGGCGAAGCTTTCTTT,CASKGGGEAFF,NA,TRBV12-3/TRBV12-4,NA,TRBJ1-1
TGTGCCACCCAAGTGCGGGCGCTTACTGGAAACACCATATATTTT,CATQVRALTGNTIYF,NA,TRBV19,NA,TRBJ1-3
TGCGCCAGCAGCTTGGGGCAGGCCAGTGGCTACACCTTC,CASSLGQASGYTF,NA,TRBV5-1,NA,TRBJ1-2
TGTGCCAGCAGCTTAGCCCCGGCGAACACCGGGGAGCTGTTTTTT,CASSLAPANTGELFF,NA,TRBV7-2,NA,TRBJ2-2
TGTGCCAGCGAGGACAGGGGGAGGGCACCCCTCCACTTT,CASEDRGRAPLHF,TRBD1,TRBV2,NA,TRBJ1-6
TGTGCCAGCAGCTCTATAGACAGTGGCACCATATATTTT,CASSSIDSGTIYF,NA,TRBV7-9,NA,TRBJ1-3
TGTGCCAGCAGCCAAGTCGGGAGCATATATGGCTACACCTTC,CASSQVGSIYGYTF,NA,TRBV3-1/TRBV3-2,NA,TRBJ1-2